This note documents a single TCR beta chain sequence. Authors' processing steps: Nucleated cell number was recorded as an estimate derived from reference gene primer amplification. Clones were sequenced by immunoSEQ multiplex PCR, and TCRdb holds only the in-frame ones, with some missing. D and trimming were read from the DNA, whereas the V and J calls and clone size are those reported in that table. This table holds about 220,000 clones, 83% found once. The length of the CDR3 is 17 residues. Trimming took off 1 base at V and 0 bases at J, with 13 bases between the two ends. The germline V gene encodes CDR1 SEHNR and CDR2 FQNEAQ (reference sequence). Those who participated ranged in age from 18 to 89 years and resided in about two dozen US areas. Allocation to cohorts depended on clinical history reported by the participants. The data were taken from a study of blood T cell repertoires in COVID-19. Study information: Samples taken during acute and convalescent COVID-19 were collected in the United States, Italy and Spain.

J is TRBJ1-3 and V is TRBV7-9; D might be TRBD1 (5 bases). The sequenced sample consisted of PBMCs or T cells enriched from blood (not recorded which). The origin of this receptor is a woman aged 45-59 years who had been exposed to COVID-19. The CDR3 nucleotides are TGTGCCAGCAGCTTAGTCGGGGGTCTCAGCTCTGGAAACACCATATATTTT. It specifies CASSLVGGLSSGNTIYF.